The present entry profiles one T cell receptor (beta chain) with its context. Antigen unknown. This sample stems from a study of human T cells and chemical hapten exposure. For the study at large: All patients underwent weekly scalp dosing with diphenylcyclopropenone for the full approximately 25-week study. Per-sample TCR yields varied mainly from small pooled library volume differences. Study-wide results and caveats: TCRs above 1 in 1000 frequency did not change with DPC sensitization.

Time point indicated: pre-sensitization, week 0. Treatment of the sample: therapeutic diphenylcyclopropenone sensitization with weekly scalp DPC. Blood draws came first, before each patch test. Each CDR3 protein gets one entry after TCRdb re-called the RACE reads with MiXCR. The repertoire holds some 360,000 distinct CDR3 sequences, with 4% to 6% as singletons. The V gene lost 6 bases and the J gene lost 5 bases, with 12 bases spanning the gap. This CDR3 is 13 amino acids long. The chain links TRBV12-3 or TRBV12-4 to TRBJ2-3; D is uncertain. This specimen consisted of whole blood, obtained in connection with sensitization to the hapten diphenylcyclopropenone (DPC). This TCR derives from a woman in her forties or fifties with alopecia areata. Some clones in this sample may be carry-over from other donors' samples. For the CDR3, the DNA is TGTGCCAGCAGCCAAACCGAGGTAGATACGCAGTATTTT. Amino acids: CASSQTEVDTQYF.